This T cell receptor (beta chain) derives from a study of T cell responses to AZD1222 COVID-19 vaccine. This CDR3 comprises 15 residues. The V gene's germline CDR1 is MGHRA and CDR2 YSYEKL. V lost 8 bases to trimming and J lost 7 bases, with 21 bases between them. The protocol was immunoSEQ multiplex PCR, while the TCRdb copy is restricted to in-frame clones and leaves out a portion. The table lists about 110,000 clones, roughly 92% of them singletons. Worth noting for this clone: Its antigen remains unknown.

The study, taken as a whole, reports: CD4 TCRs covered the whole spike, strongest at regions 160-218 and 743-854. Clonal diversity was possibly underestimated, and the donors were mostly white British, with more females. Epitopes outside B.1.351 and B.1.1.7 mutated regions reportedly drew nearly half of spike TCRs.

This rearrangement joins TRBV4-1 to TRBJ1-5; D perhaps matches TRBD1 (6 bases). The clonotype was recovered from an adult who received the AZD1222 COVID-19 vaccine. Sequenced material: peripheral blood, taken 28 days after the second AZD1222 dose. CDR3 in DNA: TGCGCCAGCGCTCGGGGGGCTGCATGGGGCCAGCCCCAGCATTTT. This gives the protein CASARGAAWGQPQHF.